These 6 T cell receptor beta chains were all obtained from the same sample, sequenced in a study of blood T cell repertoires in COVID-19. Method: immunoSEQ multiplex PCR; TCRdb's copy keeps in-frame clones and lacks some. Here the sample spans 42,000 or so clones, 75% to 85% being singletons. Sequenced: peripheral blood. The receptors come from a man aged 80 or over with acute or convalescent COVID-19.

V usage is TRBV29-1 and J usage is TRBJ1-4; D might be TRBD1 (6 bases). This CDR3 contains 13 residues. V lost 6 bases and J lost 7, with 15 bases in between. Looked up from germline, CDR1 is SQVTM and CDR2 is ANQGSEA. Written as DNA, the CDR3 is TGCAGCGTAAGACAGGCCGTTAGTGAAAAACTGTTTTTT. It specifies CSVRQAVSEKLFF.

The rearrangement uses TRBV5-1 and TRBJ2-7; D is unclear. The germline V gene encodes CDR1 SGHRS and CDR2 YFSETQ. The V end lost 1 base, the J end lost 0 bases, and 8 bases lay between the germline ends. This CDR3 contains 14 residues. The CDR3 sequence: CASSLSTTSYEQYF. As DNA, the CDR3 is TGCGCCAGCAGCTTGAGTACTACCTCCTACGAGCAGTACTTC.

V gene TRBV28 combines with J gene TRBJ1-4, with unresolved D. The CDR3 covers 14 residues. Trimming removed 6 bases at V and 7 bases at J, with 15 bases between. Germline-derived CDR1 and CDR2 are MDHEN and SYDVKM. CDR3 protein: CASRVIASSEKLFF. In DNA form, the CDR3 reads TGTGCCAGCAGGGTTATAGCTTCCTCTGAAAAACTGTTTTTT.

This clone qualifies as medium-sized. The chain links TRBV29-1 to TRBJ2-1; 7 bases are shared with TRBD1. Unmatched junction bases numbered 10, after V lost 0 bases and J lost 8 bases. Germline V gives CDR1 SQVTM, CDR2 ANQGSEA. CDR3 length: 15 amino acids. In DNA, the CDR3 is TGCAGCGTTGAAGATGGGACAGTAATAGTGCATGAGCAGTTCTTC. Its translation is CSVEDGTVIVHEQFF.

The chain combines TRBV11-2 with TRBJ2-7, with D tentatively TRBD1 (5 bases). The CDR3 is 13 amino acids. Trimming pared 8 bases from V and 2 bases from J, leaving 13 bases between. Germline CDR1 and CDR2: SGHAT and FQNNGV. The CDR3 region is CASLNRPAYEQYF. In DNA form, the CDR3 reads TGTGCCAGCCTGAACAGGCCCGCCTACGAGCAGTACTTC. Based on the CDR3 plus reference TRBV11-2 and TRBJ2-7, the full variable domain is EAGVAQSPRYKIIEKRQSVAFWCNPISGHATLYWYQQILGQGPKLLIQFQNNGVVDDSQLPKDRFSAERLKGVDSTLKIQPAKLEDSAVYLCASLNRPAYEQYFGPGTRLTVT.

The rearrangement joins TRBV19 to TRBJ1-6; 11 positions agree with TRBD1. Losses at the gene ends were 3 bases for V and 10 bases for J; bases not matched to a gene: 5. The CDR3 runs to 15 residues. Germline loops: CDR1 LNHDA, CDR2 SQIVND (reference sequence). CDR3 residues: CASSIGGDRGSPLHF. CDR3 in DNA: TGTGCCAGTAGTATTGGAGGGGACAGGGGGTCACCCCTCCACTTT.